Described below is a single T cell receptor beta chain sequence and its context. Sequenced by immunoSEQ multiplex PCR; TCRdb stores in-frame clones only, minus some. Of over 30,000 clones in the sample, under 90% were seen once. This sample is part of a study of T cells in localized non-small cell lung cancer. This receptor was obtained from a male donor aged 60 or over with stage III lung adenocarcinoma. Sample: peripheral blood, taken before any cancer treatment.

CDR3 sequence reads: CASSLGTDNQPQHF. The CDR3, as DNA: TGTGCCAGCAGCTTGGGTACGGACAATCAGCCCCAGCATTTT. The chain recombines TRBV5-4 with TRBJ1-5; D unclear. Looked up from germline, CDR1 is SGHNT and CDR2 is YYREEE (reference sequence). The length of the CDR3 is 14 residues. Trimming stripped 0 bases from V and 3 bases from J, with 7 bases between.